This T cell receptor (beta chain) came from a study of T cells in Graves' hyperthyroidism and ophthalmopathy. Study-level findings and limits: Most expanded thyroid clonotypes above 0.001 also appeared in blood.

The ends were cut back, 7 bases at V and 4 bases at J, with 10 bases in the middle. Germline V gene lookup returns CDR1 ENHRY and CDR2 SYGVKD. The CDR3 covers 12 residues. RNA transcripts yielded amplified TCR beta CDR3 regions. During a first-round RT-PCR of the TCR CDR3, the HTBI primer set was used. Each CDR3 protein gets one entry after TCRdb re-called the multiplex PCR reads with MiXCR. The repertoire holds about 380,000 distinct CDR3 sequences, with approximately 13% as singletons. This clonotype was counted ten times or more. Its antigen is still unknown. Sequenced material: blood. The TCR was taken from a young man with Graves' hyperthyroidism that later progressed to Graves' ophthalmopathy. V and J are TRBV10-3 and TRBJ1-2; perhaps TRBD1 as D (6 bases). The CDR3 loop reads CAIMRGSYGYTF. The CDR3 nucleotides are TGTGCCATCATGAGGGGGTCCTATGGCTACACCTTC.